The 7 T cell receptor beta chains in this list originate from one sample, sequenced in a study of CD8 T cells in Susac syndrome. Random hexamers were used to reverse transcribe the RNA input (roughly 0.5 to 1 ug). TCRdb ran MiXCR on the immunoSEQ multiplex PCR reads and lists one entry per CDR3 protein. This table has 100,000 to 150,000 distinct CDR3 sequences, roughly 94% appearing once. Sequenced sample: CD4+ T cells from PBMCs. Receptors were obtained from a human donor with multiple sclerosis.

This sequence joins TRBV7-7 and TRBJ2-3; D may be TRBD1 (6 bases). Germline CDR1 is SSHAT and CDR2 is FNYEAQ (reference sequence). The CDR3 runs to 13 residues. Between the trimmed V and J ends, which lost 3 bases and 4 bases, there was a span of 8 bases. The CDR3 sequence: CASSFRTADTQYF. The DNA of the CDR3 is TGTGCCAGCAGCTTCCGGACAGCAGATACGCAGTATTTT.

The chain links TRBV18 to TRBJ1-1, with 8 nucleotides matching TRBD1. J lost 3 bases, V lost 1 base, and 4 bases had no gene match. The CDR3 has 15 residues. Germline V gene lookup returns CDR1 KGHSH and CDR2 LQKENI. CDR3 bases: TGTGCCAGCTCACCACGGACAGGGAAAGACACTGAAGCTTTCTTT. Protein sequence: CASSPRTGKDTEAFF.

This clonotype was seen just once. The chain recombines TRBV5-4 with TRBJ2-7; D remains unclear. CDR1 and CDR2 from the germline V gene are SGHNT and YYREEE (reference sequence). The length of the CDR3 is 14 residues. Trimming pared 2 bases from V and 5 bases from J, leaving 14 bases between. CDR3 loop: CASSLSVASDEQYF. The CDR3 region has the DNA TGTGCCAGCAGCTTAAGTGTCGCGTCAGACGAGCAGTACTTC.

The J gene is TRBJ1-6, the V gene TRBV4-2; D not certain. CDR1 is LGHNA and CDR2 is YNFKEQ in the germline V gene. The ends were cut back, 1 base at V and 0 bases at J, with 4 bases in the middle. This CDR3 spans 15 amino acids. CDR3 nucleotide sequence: TGTGCCAGCAGCCAAGTAAGCTCCTATAATTCACCCCTCCACTTT. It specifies CASSQVSSYNSPLHF.

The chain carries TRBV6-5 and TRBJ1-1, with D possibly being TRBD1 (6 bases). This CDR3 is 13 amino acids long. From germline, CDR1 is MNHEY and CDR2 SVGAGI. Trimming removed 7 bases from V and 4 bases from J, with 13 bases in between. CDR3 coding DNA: TGTGCCAGCAACCGAAAGGGGGGCACTGAAGCTTTCTTT. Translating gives CASNRKGGTEAFF.

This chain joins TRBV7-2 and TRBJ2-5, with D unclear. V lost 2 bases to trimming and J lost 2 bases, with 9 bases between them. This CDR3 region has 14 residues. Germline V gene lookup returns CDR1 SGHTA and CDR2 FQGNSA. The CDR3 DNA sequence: TGTGCCAGCAGCTTAAGTCAAGTACAAGAGACCCAGTACTTC. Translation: CASSLSQVQETQYF.

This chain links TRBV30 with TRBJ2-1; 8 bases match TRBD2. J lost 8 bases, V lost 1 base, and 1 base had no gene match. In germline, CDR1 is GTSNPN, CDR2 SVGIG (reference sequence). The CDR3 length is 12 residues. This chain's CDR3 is CAWSAGGDEQFF. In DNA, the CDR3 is TGTGCCTGGAGTGCGGGGGGGGATGAGCAGTTCTTC.